These 27 T cell receptor beta chains originate from one sample sequenced in a study of shared clonotypes between healthy human individuals. Profiled with immunoSEQ multiplex PCR; TCRdb holds only in-frame clones, not every one. This sample has 2 million or so clones; roughly 94% occur once, and the top ten carry roughly 0.13%. Sample: naive CD4+ T cells sorted from blood. Subset denoted: CD45RA+ positively selected. These receptors were collected from a man younger than 35 in good health.

V usage is TRBV19 and J usage is TRBJ2-4; 7 bases align to TRBD1. V lost 4 bases to trimming and J lost 0 bases; unmatched junction nucleotides: 9. The CDR3 contains 17 residues. Per germline, CDR1 LNHDA and CDR2 SQIVND (reference sequence). CDR3 sequence (DNA): TGTGCCAGTAGTACTTGGGGGACAGATTTAGCCAAAAACATTCAGTACTTC. Translating gives CASSTWGTDLAKNIQYF.

This sequence joins TRBV4-1 and TRBJ2-1; D is unresolved. V lost 3 bases and J lost 0, with 9 bases in between. The germline gives CDR1 MGHRA, CDR2 YSYEKL. The CDR3 loop spans 15 amino acids. The CDR3 loop reads CASSHQHSSYNEQFF. For the CDR3, the DNA is TGCGCCAGCAGCCATCAGCACAGCTCCTACAATGAGCAGTTCTTC.

V usage is TRBV6-6 and J usage is TRBJ2-3, with D possibly matching TRBD1 (5 bases). The CDR3 covers 15 residues. V was trimmed by 0 bases and J by 4 bases, leaving 11 bases between them. Germline assignment: CDR1 MNHNY and CDR2 SVGAGI (reference sequence). CDR3: CASSYSGVGADTQYF. The CDR3 nucleotides are TGTGCCAGCAGTTACTCAGGGGTCGGTGCAGATACGCAGTATTTT.

The V gene is TRBV11-2, the J gene TRBJ1-1; D uncertain. The germline CDR1 and CDR2 sequences are SGHAT and FQNNGV. The CDR3 totals 13 residues. V gave up 5 bases and J gave up 0 bases, with 7 bases separating them. CDR3 protein: CASSVKVNTEAFF. The CDR3 DNA reads as TGTGCCAGCAGCGTTAAGGTGAACACTGAAGCTTTCTTT.

V is TRBV9 and J is TRBJ1-3, with 7 bases aligning to TRBD1. Trimming cost V 5 bases and J 2 bases; bases outside gene matches: 7. The CDR3 consists of 15 residues. Looked up from germline, CDR1 is SGDLS and CDR2 is YYNGEE. This CDR3 is CASSAVQGTGNTIYF. The CDR3 nucleotides read TGTGCCAGCAGTGCAGTACAGGGGACTGGAAACACCATATATTTT.

The sample holds one count of this clone. This chain uses TRBV7-2 with TRBJ1-2; 8 positions match TRBD1. CDR1 SGHTA and CDR2 FQGNSA come from the germline V gene. This CDR3 spans 14 amino acids. V lost 5 bases, J lost 6 bases, and 8 bases stayed unmatched. The chain's CDR3 is CASSEFGQGDGYTF. The DNA of the CDR3 is TGTGCCAGCAGCGAATTCGGACAGGGAGATGGCTACACCTTC.

The V call is TRBV19, the J call TRBJ1-5; D remains unclear. The CDR3 runs to 14 residues. The germline CDR1 and CDR2 sequences are LNHDA and SQIVND (reference sequence). Trimming took off 6 bases at V and 6 bases at J, with 15 bases between the two ends. The CDR3 here is CASSTAGRAQPQHF. As DNA, the CDR3 is TGTGCCAGTAGCACGGCAGGTAGGGCTCAGCCCCAGCATTTT.

As for this clone: A much larger clone differs by one base, so this may be a read error. V usage is TRBV16 and J usage is TRBJ2-5; D is possibly TRBD2 (7 bases). The CDR3 consists of 15 residues. CDR1 is KGHSY, CDR2 FQNENV, per germline. The CDR3 sequence: CASSQWGAAGETPYF. The DNA for the CDR3 is TGTGCCAGCAGCCAATGGGGGGCCGCGGGAGAGACCCCGTACTTC.

J is TRBJ2-2 and V is TRBV7-6, with TRBD2 identical over 9 bases. Germline CDR1 SGHVS, CDR2 FNYEAQ. V was pared by 3 bases and J by 2 bases, with 7 bases of the junction left unmatched. This CDR3 region has 17 residues. This CDR3 reads CASSFSLLAGNTGELFF. CDR3 bases: TGTGCCAGCAGCTTCTCACTACTAGCGGGTAACACCGGGGAGCTGTTTTTT.

This rearrangement joins TRBV7-8 to TRBJ1-1, with TRBD1 as a possible D gene (5 bases). This CDR3 region has 14 residues. V was clipped by 6 bases and J by 1 base, with 12 bases between them. From germline, CDR1 is SGHVS and CDR2 FQNEAQ. The CDR3 spells CASRAGPGNTEAFF. The CDR3 region has the DNA TGTGCCAGCAGGGCGGGACCCGGGAACACTGAAGCTTTCTTT.

Worth noting for this clone: A much more abundant neighbour one base away suggests this may be a read error. Other DNA sequences in the sample encode the same CDR3. V gene TRBV6-5 combines with J gene TRBJ2-7; D call uncertain. V gave up 6 bases and J gave up 2 bases, with 5 bases separating them. CDR3 length: 11 amino acids. Germline V gene lookup returns CDR1 MNHEY and CDR2 SVGAGI. This CDR3 is CASSSAYEQYF. The CDR3 DNA reads TGTGCCAGCAGCTCGGCCTACGAGCAGTACTTC.

The V call is TRBV7-9, the J call TRBJ1-1; D may be TRBD1 (6 bases). The CDR3 spans 13 residues. Germline V gives CDR1 SEHNR, CDR2 FQNEAQ (reference sequence). V lost 4 bases and J 3 bases, leaving 9 bases between the germline ends. The CDR3 coding sequence is TGTGCCAGCAGCTCTCAGGGGTACACTGAAGCTTTCTTT. It specifies CASSSQGYTEAFF.

The chain is built from TRBV5-1 and TRBJ1-6; D not resolved. The CDR3 has 14 residues. CDR1 is SGHRS and CDR2 is YFSETQ in the germline V gene. Trimming shortened V by 0 bases and J by 1 base, and 2 bases separated the two germline ends. CDR3 in DNA: TGCGCCAGCAGCTTGGAGTCCTATAATTCACCCCTCCACTTT. As protein: CASSLESYNSPLHF.

This clone was observed a single time. V and J are TRBV4-3 and TRBJ1-5; D unresolved. The CDR3 runs 13 residues. Germline V gene lookup returns CDR1 LGHNA and CDR2 YSLEER. Trimming removed 0 bases at V and 6 bases at J, with 6 bases between. CDR3 residues: CASSQDVVQPQHF. Written as DNA, the CDR3 is TGCGCCAGCAGCCAAGATGTCGTTCAGCCCCAGCATTTT.

The rearrangement links TRBV9 to TRBJ1-1, with 9 bases fitting TRBD1. The CDR3 has 14 amino acids. V lost 3 bases to trimming and J lost 4 bases; unmatched junction nucleotides: 4. Germline V gene sequence: CDR1 SGDLS, CDR2 YYNGEE. The CDR3 region is CASSGQGGGTEAFF. The CDR3 DNA reads as TGTGCCAGCAGCGGACAGGGGGGAGGCACTGAAGCTTTCTTT. The full variable domain, completed using reference TRBV9 and TRBJ1-1, is DSGVTQTPKHLITATGQRVTLRCSPRSGDLSVYWYQQSLDQGLQFLIQYYNGEERAKGNILERFSAQQFPDLHSELNLSSLELGDSALYFCASSGQGGGTEAFFGQGTRLTVV.

About this clone: Other DNA sequences in the sample encode the same CDR3. The genes are TRBV18 and TRBJ2-3; no firm D call. The CDR3 loop spans 11 amino acids. The germline V gene encodes CDR1 KGHSH and CDR2 LQKENI. Trimming removed 6 bases from V and 5 bases from J, with 6 bases in between. The CDR3 is CASSLLDTQYF. The CDR3 DNA reads as TGTGCCAGCTCCCTTTTAGATACGCAGTATTTT.

This chain uses TRBV19 with TRBJ1-6; D might be TRBD1 (5 bases). Looked up from germline, CDR1 is LNHDA and CDR2 is SQIVND (reference sequence). The CDR3 covers 13 residues. Trimming removed 4 bases at V and 9 bases at J, with 10 bases between. CDR3 nucleotide sequence: TGTGCCAGTAGTACCCAGGGAACTTCACCCCTCCACTTT. Amino acids: CASSTQGTSPLHF.

The chain links TRBV7-2 to TRBJ1-1; TRBD1 agrees at 7 bases. Trimming at V came to 6 bases and at J to 0 bases, leaving 1 base not matched to a gene. The germline CDR1 and CDR2 sequences are SGHTA and FQGNSA. There are 13 residues in the CDR3. CDR3: CASRDRLNTEAFF. Here the CDR3 DNA reads TGTGCCAGCAGGGACAGGTTGAACACTGAAGCTTTCTTT.

The V and J genes are TRBV9 and TRBJ1-2; 7 bases agree with TRBD1. V shed 4 bases and J 1 base; nucleotides not matched to a gene: 13. This CDR3 is built from 17 residues. Germline V lookup: CDR1 SGDLS, CDR2 YYNGEE. CDR3 amino acids: CASSPNTGTAYNYGYTF. CDR3 DNA sequence: TGTGCCAGCAGCCCTAACACCGGGACAGCGTATAACTATGGCTACACCTTC.

This rearrangement joins TRBV21-1 to TRBJ2-1. TRBV21-1 is recorded as a pseudogene. The CDR3 sequence is 14 residues long. The CDR3 region has the DNA TGTGCCAGCAGCGCGGGGACACCGTACAATGAGCAGTTCTTC. Translating gives CASSAGTPYNEQFF.

This sequence joins TRBV10-3 and TRBJ1-4; possible D gene TRBD1, 6 bases. V was trimmed by 10 bases and J by 8 bases, leaving 20 bases between them. The CDR3 contains 14 residues. The germline V gene encodes CDR1 ENHRY and CDR2 SYGVKD. The CDR3 loop is CATGESRGTEKLFF. The CDR3 region has the DNA TGTGCCACCGGGGAAAGCAGGGGTACGGAAAAACTGTTTTTT.

As regards this clone: The same CDR3 can be traced to other DNA sequences in this sample. The V and J genes are TRBV5-1 and TRBJ2-7; TRBD1 matches at 8 bases. J was trimmed by 3 bases and V by 2 bases; bases with no gene match: 7. This CDR3 contains 15 residues. Germline V CDR1 and CDR2: SGHRS, YFSETQ. For the CDR3, the DNA is TGCGCCAGCAGCTTAACCGGGACAGGCGGCTACGAGCAGTACTTC. It codes for CASSLTGTGGYEQYF.

This chain links TRBV25-1 with TRBJ1-1; 8 nucleotides align to TRBD1. V dropped 6 bases and J dropped 5; count of bases not matched to a gene: 5. There are 13 residues in the CDR3. Germline loops: CDR1 MGHDK, CDR2 SYGVNS. The CDR3 DNA follows: TGTGCCAGCAGCCCCCAGGGGGCGACTGAAGCTTTCTTT. Its protein product is CASSPQGATEAFF.

This chain connects TRBV15 to TRBJ2-3, with 13 bases identical to TRBD2. The J segment lost 4 bases and the V segment lost 0 bases, leaving 19 bases of the junction unmatched. CDR1 is LNHNV and CDR2 is YYDKDF in the germline V gene (reference sequence). The CDR3 length is 22 residues. The CDR3, as DNA: TGTGCCACCAGCAGAGATATAAACTGGGGGACTAGCGGGACCCGTACGCCAGATACGCAGTATTTT. Encoded protein: CATSRDINWGTSGTRTPDTQYF.

Points on this clone: Other nucleotide sequences from this sample produce the same CDR3. The chain recombines TRBV6-4 with TRBJ2-2, with 8 bases lining up with TRBD1. With V trimmed by 5 bases and J by 0 bases, 2 bases remained unmatched. The CDR3 length is 15 residues. Germline values: CDR1 MRHNA, CDR2 SNTAGT. CDR3 protein: CASSPGGANTGELFF. The CDR3 nucleotides are TGTGCCAGCAGTCCAGGGGGCGCGAACACCGGGGAGCTGTTTTTT.

The chain links TRBV5-1 to TRBJ2-5; 8 nucleotides agree with TRBD1. CDR3 length: 13 amino acids. V lost 4 bases to trimming and J lost 4 bases; unmatched junction nucleotides: 3. Germline loops: CDR1 SGHRS, CDR2 YFSETQ. CDR3 coding DNA: TGCGCCAGCAGCCCGGACAGGGTAGAGACCCAGTACTTC. Translated: CASSPDRVETQYF.

The chain is built from TRBV29-1 and TRBJ1-2, with D perhaps TRBD1 (5 bases). V dropped 7 bases and J dropped 3 bases, with 15 bases sitting between them. Germline CDR1 SQVTM, CDR2 ANQGSEA. The CDR3 consists of 13 residues. The CDR3 here is CSAFTRGDYGYTF. CDR3 sequence (DNA): TGCAGCGCATTTACGCGGGGGGACTATGGCTACACCTTC.